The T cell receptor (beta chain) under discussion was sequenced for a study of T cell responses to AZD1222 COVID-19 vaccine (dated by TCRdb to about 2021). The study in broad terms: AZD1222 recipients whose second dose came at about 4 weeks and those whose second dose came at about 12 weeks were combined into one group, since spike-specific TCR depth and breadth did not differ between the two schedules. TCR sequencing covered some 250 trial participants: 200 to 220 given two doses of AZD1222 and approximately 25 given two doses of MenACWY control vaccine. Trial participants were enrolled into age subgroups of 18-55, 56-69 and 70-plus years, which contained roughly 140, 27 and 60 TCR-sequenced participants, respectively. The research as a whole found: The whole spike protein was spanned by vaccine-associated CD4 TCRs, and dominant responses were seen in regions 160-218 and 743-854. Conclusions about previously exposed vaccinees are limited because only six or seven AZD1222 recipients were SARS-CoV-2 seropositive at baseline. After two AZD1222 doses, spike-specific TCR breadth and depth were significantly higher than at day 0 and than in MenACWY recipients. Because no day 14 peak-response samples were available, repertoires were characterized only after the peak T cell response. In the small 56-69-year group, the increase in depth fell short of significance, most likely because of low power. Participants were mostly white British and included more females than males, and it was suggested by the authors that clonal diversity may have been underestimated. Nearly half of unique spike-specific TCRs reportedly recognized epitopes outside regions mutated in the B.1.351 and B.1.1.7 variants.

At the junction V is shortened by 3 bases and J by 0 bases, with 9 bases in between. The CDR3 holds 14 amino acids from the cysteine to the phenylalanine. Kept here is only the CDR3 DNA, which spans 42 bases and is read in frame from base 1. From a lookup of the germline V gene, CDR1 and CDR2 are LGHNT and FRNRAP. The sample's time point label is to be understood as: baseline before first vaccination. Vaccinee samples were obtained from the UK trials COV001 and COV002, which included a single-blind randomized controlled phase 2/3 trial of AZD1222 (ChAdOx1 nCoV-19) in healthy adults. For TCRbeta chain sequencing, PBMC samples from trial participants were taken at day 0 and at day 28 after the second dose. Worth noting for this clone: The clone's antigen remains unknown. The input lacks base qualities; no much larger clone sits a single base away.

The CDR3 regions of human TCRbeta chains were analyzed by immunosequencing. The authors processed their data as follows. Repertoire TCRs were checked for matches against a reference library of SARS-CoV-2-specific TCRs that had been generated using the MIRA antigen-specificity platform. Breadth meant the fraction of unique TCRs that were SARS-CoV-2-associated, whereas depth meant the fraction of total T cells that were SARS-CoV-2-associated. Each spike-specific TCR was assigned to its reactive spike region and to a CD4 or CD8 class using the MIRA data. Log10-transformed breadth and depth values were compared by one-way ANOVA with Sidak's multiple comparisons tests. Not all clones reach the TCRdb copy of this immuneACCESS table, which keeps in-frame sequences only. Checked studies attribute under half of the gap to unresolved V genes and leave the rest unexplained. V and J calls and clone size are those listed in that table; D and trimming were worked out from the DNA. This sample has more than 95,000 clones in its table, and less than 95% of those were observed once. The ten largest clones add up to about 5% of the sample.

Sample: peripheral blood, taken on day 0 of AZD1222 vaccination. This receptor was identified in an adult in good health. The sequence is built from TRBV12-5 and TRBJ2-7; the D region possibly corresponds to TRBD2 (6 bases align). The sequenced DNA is TGTGCTAGTGGTTTCGGGGGTAGCTCCTACGAGCAGTACTTC. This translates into CASGFGGSSYEQYF. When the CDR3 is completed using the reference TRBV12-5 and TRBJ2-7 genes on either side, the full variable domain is DARVTQTPRHKVTEMGQEVTMRCQPILGHNTVFWYRQTMMQGLELLAYFRNRAPLDDSGMPKDRFSAEMPDATLATLKIQPSEPRDSAVYFCASGFGGSSYEQYFGPGTRLTVT.